This TCR beta chain stems from a study of early T cells in non-severe SARS-CoV-2 infection. Across the study: Chains stayed unpaired after sequencing of bulk RNA from unsorted whole blood.

Individual cDNA molecules received unique molecular identifiers during library preparation. One entry per CDR3 protein results from TCRdb running MiXCR on the 5' RACE reads. There are tens of thousands of distinct CDR3 sequences in the sample; around 8.9% occur only once, and around 17% lies in the top ten. CDR3 length: 16 residues. CDR1 and CDR2 from the germline V gene are DFQATT and SNEGSKA (reference sequence). The V end lost 5 bases, the J end lost 0 bases, and 17 bases lay between the germline ends. Turning to this clonotype: Its antigen remains unknown.

Study conclusions and caveats: Anti-spike CD8 responses were favored by VDJdb matching, which missed private and CD4 specificities.

The clonotype was recovered from an adult who was a healthcare worker with PCR-confirmed SARS-CoV-2 infection or an uninfected control (not recorded which). This sequence joins TRBV20-1 and TRBJ1-3; unclear D gene. The sequencing sample was made of whole blood. The CDR3 region has the DNA TGCAGTGCTGCTATAGACGGACTGATCTCTGGAAACACCATATATTTT. Translating gives CSAAIDGLISGNTIYF.